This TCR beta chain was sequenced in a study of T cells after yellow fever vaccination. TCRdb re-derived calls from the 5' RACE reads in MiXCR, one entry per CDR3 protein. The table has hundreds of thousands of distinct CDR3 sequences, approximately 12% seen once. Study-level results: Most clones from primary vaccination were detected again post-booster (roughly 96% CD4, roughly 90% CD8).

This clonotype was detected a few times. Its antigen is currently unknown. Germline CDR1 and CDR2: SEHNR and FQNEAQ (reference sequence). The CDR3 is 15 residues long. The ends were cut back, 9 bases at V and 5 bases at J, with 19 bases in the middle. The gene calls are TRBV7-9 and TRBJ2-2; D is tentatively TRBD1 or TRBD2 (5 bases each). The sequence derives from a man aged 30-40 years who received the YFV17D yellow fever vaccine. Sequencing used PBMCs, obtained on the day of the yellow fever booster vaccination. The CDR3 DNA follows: TGTGCCAGAAGAGAACTACGAGGGACGACCGGGGAGCTGTTTTTT. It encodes CARRELRGTTGELFF.